Below are 13 T cell receptor beta chains sequenced from a single sample in a study of T cells in Graves' hyperthyroidism and ophthalmopathy. From RNA transcripts, TCR beta CDR3 regions were amplified. With the HTBI primer set, the TCR CDR3 went through a first round of RT-PCR. TCRdb called the multiplex PCR reads again in MiXCR, with one record for every CDR3 protein. The data contain around 720,000 distinct CDR3 sequences, around a third of them singletons. Sequenced: blood. The receptor source for this set is a woman aged 40 to 50 with Graves' hyperthyroidism.

V gene TRBV20-1 combines with J gene TRBJ2-6; D uncertain. CDR1 and CDR2 (germline): DFQATT, SNEGSKA (reference sequence). The CDR3 contains 15 residues. The ends were cut back, 0 bases at V and 1 base at J, with 7 bases in the middle. CDR3 sequence reads: CSARDLESGANVLTF. CDR3 nucleotide sequence: TGCAGTGCTAGAGATCTAGAGTCTGGGGCCAACGTCCTGACTTTC.

This clonotype was seen repeatedly, ten times or more. The genes are TRBV12-3 or TRBV12-4 and TRBJ1-1; D remains unclear. V lost 6 bases to trimming and J lost 2 bases, with 10 bases between them. The CDR3 contains 13 residues. CDR3: CASSFASNTEAFF. Written as DNA, the CDR3 is TGTGCCAGCAGCTTCGCATCCAACACTGAAGCTTTCTTT.

This clonotype was observed at least ten times. Written as DNA, the CDR3 is TGCAGTGTACATTTTTCTGGAAACACCATATATTTT. Protein product: CSVHFSGNTIYF. The chain carries TRBV20-1 and TRBJ1-3; D remains ambiguous. Germline V gives CDR1 DFQATT, CDR2 SNEGSKA (reference sequence). The CDR3 has 12 residues. Trimming took 7 bases from V and 1 from J, leaving 8 bases between them.

V is TRBV7-2 and J is TRBJ1-1; D is uncertain. The V gene's germline CDR1 is SGHTA and CDR2 FQGNSA. V lost 2 bases, J lost 11 bases, and 12 bases lay in between. This CDR3 is built from 12 residues. As DNA, the CDR3 is TGTGCCAGCAGCTTAATAGGCTTTCGGGCTTTCTTT. Translated, it gives CASSLIGFRAFF.

This clonotype came up a few times. The rearrangement uses TRBV6-1 and TRBJ1-2, with 10 bases aligning to TRBD1. This CDR3 is built from 16 residues. J was trimmed by 2 bases and V by 6 bases; bases with no gene match: 9. Germline V gene data show CDR1 as MNHNS and CDR2 as SASEGT. CDR3 DNA sequence: TGTGCCAGCAGCCCGGGACAGGGGTTTTTGAACTATGGCTACACCTTC. Amino acids: CASSPGQGFLNYGYTF.

The J gene is TRBJ1-1, the V gene TRBV11-2; D may be TRBD1 (5 bases). Looked up from germline, CDR1 is SGHAT and CDR2 is FQNNGV. Deletions cut 3 bases from V and 5 bases from J, with 16 bases between. This CDR3 is built from 15 residues. The CDR3 sequence: CASSFRQGEGTEAFF. CDR3 sequence (DNA): TGTGCCAGCAGCTTCCGCCAAGGGGAGGGAACTGAAGCTTTCTTT.

Ten or more counts support this clonotype. V is TRBV7-9 and J is TRBJ1-4, with 7 nucleotides matching TRBD1. The CDR3 is made up of 14 amino acids. V lost 9 bases, J lost 4 bases, and 8 bases stayed unmatched. Germline CDR1 reads SEHNR; CDR2 reads FQNEAQ (reference sequence). CDR3: CASNRQGGNEKLFF. The DNA for the CDR3 is TGTGCCAGTAACCGGCAGGGGGGTAATGAAAAACTGTTTTTT. The full variable domain, with the rest looked up from reference TRBV7-9 and TRBJ1-4, is DTGVSQNPRHKITKRGQNVTFRCDPISEHNRLYWYRQTLGQGPEFLTYFQNEAQLEKSRLLSDRFSAERPKGSFSTLEIQRTEQGDSAMYLCASNRQGGNEKLFFGSGTQLSVL.

The chain is built from TRBV20-1 and TRBJ2-3; 13 bases map to TRBD2. V was clipped by 0 bases and J by 6 bases; unmatched bases: 3. The CDR3 length is 15 residues. Germline V lookup: CDR1 DFQATT, CDR2 SNEGSKA (reference sequence). The chain's CDR3 is CSARDPGLAGDTQYF. The CDR3 DNA is TGCAGTGCTAGAGATCCGGGACTAGCGGGGGATACGCAGTATTTT.

The chain employs TRBV9 and TRBJ2-2, with no clear D. CDR1 SGDLS and CDR2 YYNGEE come from the germline V gene. The CDR3 totals 14 residues. Trimming took 10 bases from V and 0 from J, leaving 13 bases between them. The CDR3 reads CAWSHAANTGELFF. Here the CDR3 DNA reads TGTGCCTGGAGTCACGCAGCGAACACCGGGGAGCTGTTTTTT.

To note about this clonotype: A read error may account for a junction end that differs from germline. The V and J genes are TRBV7-3 and TRBJ1-1; weak D call: TRBD1 (6 bases). Germline CDR1 and CDR2: SGHTA and FQGTGA. This CDR3 has 16 residues. Here the CDR3 DNA reads TGCGCCAGCAGCCAAAGTGCCAGGGGACTGAACACTGAAGCTTTCTTT. This codes for CASSQSARGLNTEAFF. The complete variable domain, with remaining parts taken from reference TRBV7-3 and TRBJ1-1, reads GAGVSQTPSNKVTEKGKYVELRCDPISGHTALYWYRQSLGQGPEFLIYFQGTGAADDSGLPNDRFFAVRPEGSVSTLKIQRTERGDSAVYLCASSQSARGLNTEAFFGQGTRLTVV.

This clonotype turned up a few times. A junction end diverges from the germline sequence, so it may reflect a read error. The CDR3 nucleotides read TGTGCCAGTAGTCTAGAGACAGGGCTCTATGGCTACACCTTC. It translates to CASSLETGLYGYTF. This chain links TRBV19 with TRBJ1-2; 7 nucleotides align to TRBD1. Looked up from germline, CDR1 is LNHDA and CDR2 is SQIVND (reference sequence). The CDR3 covers 14 residues.

This clonotype was seen at least ten times. The V gene is TRBV7-9, the J gene TRBJ1-1; TRBD1 is a possible D gene (6 bases). V was trimmed by 6 bases and J by 1 base, leaving 12 bases between them. This CDR3 region has 14 residues. The germline V gene has CDR1 SEHNR and CDR2 FQNEAQ (reference sequence). CDR3 bases: TGTGCCAGCAGTAATCGAGGGGGGAACACTGAAGCTTTCTTT. This translates into CASSNRGGNTEAFF.

This clonotype was counted many times. This chain joins TRBV20-1 and TRBJ1-2; D is uncertain. Germline CDR1 reads DFQATT; CDR2 reads SNEGSKA (reference sequence). The CDR3 has 12 amino acids. V was shortened by 0 bases and J by 14 bases, with 16 bases between the two germline ends. The CDR3 is CSARDPRDAQTF. The CDR3, as DNA: TGCAGTGCTAGAGATCCCCGTGACGCTCAGACCTTC.